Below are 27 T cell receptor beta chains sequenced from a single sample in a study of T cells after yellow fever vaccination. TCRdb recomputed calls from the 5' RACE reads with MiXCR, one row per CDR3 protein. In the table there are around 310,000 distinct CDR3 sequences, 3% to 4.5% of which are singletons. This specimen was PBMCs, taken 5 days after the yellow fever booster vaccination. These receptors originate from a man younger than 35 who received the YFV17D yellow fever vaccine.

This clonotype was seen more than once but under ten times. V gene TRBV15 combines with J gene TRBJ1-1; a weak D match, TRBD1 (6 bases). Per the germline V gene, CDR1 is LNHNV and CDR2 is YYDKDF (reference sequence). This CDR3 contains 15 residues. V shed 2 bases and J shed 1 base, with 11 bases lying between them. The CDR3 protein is CATSRYRERNTEAFF. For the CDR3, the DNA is TGTGCCACCAGCAGATACAGGGAAAGGAACACTGAAGCTTTCTTT. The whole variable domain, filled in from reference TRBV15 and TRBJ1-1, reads DAMVIQNPRYQVTQFGKPVTLSCSQTLNHNVMYWYQQKSSQAPKLLFHYYDKDFNNEADTPDNFQSRRPNTSFCFLDIRSPGLGDTAMYLCATSRYRERNTEAFFGQGTRLTVV.

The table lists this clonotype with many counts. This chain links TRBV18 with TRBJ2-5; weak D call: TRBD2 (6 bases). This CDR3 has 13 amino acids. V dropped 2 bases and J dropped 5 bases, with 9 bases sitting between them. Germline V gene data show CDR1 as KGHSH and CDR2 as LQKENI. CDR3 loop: CASSPAGSETQYF. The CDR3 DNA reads TGTGCCAGCTCACCAGCGGGGAGCGAGACCCAGTACTTC.

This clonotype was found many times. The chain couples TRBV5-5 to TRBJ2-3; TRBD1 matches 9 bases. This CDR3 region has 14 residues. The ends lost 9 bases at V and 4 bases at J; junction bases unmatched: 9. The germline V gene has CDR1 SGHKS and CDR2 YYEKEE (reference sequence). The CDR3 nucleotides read TGTGCCACCGGGACAGGGAATGGCGCAGATACGCAGTATTTT. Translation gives CATGTGNGADTQYF.

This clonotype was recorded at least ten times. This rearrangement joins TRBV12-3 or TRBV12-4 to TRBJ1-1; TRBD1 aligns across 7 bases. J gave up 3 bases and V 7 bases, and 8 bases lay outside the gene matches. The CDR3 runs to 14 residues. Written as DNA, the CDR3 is TGTGCCAGCAACCCGGGGGACAGTTACACTGAAGCTTTCTTT. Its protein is CASNPGDSYTEAFF.

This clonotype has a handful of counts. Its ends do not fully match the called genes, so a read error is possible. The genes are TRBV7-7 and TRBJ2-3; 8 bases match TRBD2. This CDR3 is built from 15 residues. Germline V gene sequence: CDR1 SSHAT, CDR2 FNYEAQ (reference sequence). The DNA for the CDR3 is TGTGCTAGCAGCTTAGGGACTAGTCGGCTCGATACGCAGTATTTT. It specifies CASSLGTSRLDTQYF. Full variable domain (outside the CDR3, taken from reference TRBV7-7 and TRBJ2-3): GAGVSQSPRYKVTKRGQDVTLRCDPISSHATLYWYQQALGQGPEFLTYFNYEAQPDKSGLPSDRFSAERPEGSISTLTIQRTEQRDSAMYRCASSLGTSRLDTQYFGPGTRLTVL.

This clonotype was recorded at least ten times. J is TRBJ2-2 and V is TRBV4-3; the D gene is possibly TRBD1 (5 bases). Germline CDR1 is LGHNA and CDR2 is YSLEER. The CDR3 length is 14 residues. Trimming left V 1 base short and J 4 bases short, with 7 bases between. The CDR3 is CASSQGQSTGELFF. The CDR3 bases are TGCGCCAGCAGCCAAGGACAGAGCACCGGGGAGCTGTTTTTT.

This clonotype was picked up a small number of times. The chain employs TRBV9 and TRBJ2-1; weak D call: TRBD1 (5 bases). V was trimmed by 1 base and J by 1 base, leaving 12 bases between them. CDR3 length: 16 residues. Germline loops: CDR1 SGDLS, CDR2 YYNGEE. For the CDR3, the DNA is TGTGCCAGCAGCGTATATCAGGGTGTATCCTACAATGAGCAGTTCTTC. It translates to CASSVYQGVSYNEQFF.

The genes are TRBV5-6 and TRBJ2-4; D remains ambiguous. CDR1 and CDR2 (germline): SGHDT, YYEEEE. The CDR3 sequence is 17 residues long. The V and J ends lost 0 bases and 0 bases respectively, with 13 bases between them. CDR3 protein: CASSLAPRGLAKNIQYF. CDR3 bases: TGTGCCAGCAGCTTGGCCCCAAGAGGTCTAGCCAAAAACATTCAGTACTTC.

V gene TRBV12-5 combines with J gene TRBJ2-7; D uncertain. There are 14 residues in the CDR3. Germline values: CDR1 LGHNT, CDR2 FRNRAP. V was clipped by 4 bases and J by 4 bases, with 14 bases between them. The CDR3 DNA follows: TGTGCTAGTGGTTCCCCTGGCAGCTTGTACGAGCAGTACTTC. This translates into CASGSPGSLYEQYF.

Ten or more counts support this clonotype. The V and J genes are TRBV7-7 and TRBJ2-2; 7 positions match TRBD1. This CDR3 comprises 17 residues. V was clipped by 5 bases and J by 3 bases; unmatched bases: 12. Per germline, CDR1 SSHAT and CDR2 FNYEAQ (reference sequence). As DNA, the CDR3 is TGTGCCAGCAGCACCTCGGTCAGGGGGATTGACACCGGGGAGCTGTTTTTT. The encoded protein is CASSTSVRGIDTGELFF. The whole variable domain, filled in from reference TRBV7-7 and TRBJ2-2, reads GAGVSQSPRYKVTKRGQDVTLRCDPISSHATLYWYQQALGQGPEFLTYFNYEAQPDKSGLPSDRFSAERPEGSISTLTIQRTEQRDSAMYRCASSTSVRGIDTGELFFGEGSRLTVL.

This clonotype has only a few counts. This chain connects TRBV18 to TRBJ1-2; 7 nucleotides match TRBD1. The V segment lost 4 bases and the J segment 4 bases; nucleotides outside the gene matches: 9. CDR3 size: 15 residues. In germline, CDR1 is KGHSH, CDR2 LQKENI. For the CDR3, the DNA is TGTGCCAGCTCACGAGACAGGGAGGAGATCTATGGCTACACCTTC. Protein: CASSRDREEIYGYTF.

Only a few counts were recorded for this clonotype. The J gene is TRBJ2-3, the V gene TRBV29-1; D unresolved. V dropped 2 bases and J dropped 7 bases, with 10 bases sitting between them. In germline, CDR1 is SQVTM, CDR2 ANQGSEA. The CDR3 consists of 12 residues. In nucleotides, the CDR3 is TGCAGCGTTGAAATAGGGTGGAATACGCAGTATTTT. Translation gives CSVEIGWNTQYF.

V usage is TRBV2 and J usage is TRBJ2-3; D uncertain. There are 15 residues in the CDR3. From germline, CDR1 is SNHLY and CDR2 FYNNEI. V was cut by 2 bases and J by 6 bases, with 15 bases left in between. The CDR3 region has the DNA TGTGCCAGCAGTGAACTGGCAGGAGAGAATGATACGCAGTATTTT. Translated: CASSELAGENDTQYF.

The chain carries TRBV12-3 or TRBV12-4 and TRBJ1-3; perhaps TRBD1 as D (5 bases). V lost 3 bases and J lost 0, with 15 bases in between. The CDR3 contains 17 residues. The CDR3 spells CASSFTPGLSSGNTIYF. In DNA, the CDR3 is TGTGCCAGCAGTTTTACCCCGGGACTGAGCTCTGGAAACACCATATATTTT.

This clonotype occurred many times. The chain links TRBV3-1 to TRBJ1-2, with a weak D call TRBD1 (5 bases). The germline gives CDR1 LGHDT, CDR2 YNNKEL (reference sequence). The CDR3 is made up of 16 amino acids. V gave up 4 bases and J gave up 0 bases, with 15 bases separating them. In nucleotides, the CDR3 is TGTGCCAGCAGCCGATCGATCGGGGGAGCTAACTATGGCTACACCTTC. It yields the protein CASSRSIGGANYGYTF.

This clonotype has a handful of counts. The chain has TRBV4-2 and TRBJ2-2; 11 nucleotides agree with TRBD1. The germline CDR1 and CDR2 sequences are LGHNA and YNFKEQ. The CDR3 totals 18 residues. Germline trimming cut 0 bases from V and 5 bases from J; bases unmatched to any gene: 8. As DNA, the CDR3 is TGTGCCAGCAGCCAAGATCGGGGGACAGGGGGTTTAACCGGGGAGCTGTTTTTT. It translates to CASSQDRGTGGLTGELFF.

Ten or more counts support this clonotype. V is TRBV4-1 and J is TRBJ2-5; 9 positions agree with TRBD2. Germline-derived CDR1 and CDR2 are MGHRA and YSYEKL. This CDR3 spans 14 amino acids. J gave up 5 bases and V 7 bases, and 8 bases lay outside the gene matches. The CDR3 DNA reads TGCGCCAGCAAAGTTATCGGGACTAGCGAGACCCAGTACTTC. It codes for CASKVIGTSETQYF.

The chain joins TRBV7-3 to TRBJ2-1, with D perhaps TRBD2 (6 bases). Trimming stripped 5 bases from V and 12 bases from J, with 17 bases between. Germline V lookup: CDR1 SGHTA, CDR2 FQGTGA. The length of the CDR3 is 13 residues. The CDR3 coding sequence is TGTGCCAGCAGCAAGGGACTCGGCCCCATGCAGTTCTTC. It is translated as CASSKGLGPMQFF.

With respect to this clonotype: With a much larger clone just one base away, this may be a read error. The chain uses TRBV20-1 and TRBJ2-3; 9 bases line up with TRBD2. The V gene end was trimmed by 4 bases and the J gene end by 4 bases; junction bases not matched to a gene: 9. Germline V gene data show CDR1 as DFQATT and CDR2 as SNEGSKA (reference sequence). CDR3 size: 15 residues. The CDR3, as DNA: TGCAGTGCTAAACTGGGCGGGGGGGCATCAGATACGCAGTATTTT. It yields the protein CSAKLGGGASDTQYF.

This chain's CDR3 is CAWRLNSYNEQFF. The CDR3 region has the DNA TGTGCCTGGCGACTAAATTCCTACAATGAGCAGTTCTTC. The chain is built from TRBV30 and TRBJ2-1; a weak D match, TRBD2 (5 bases). The length of the CDR3 is 13 residues. CDR1 is GTSNPN and CDR2 is SVGIG in the germline V gene (reference sequence). V was shortened by 5 bases and J by 1 base, with 9 bases between the two germline ends.

The CDR3 loop is CASIPNRGGETQYF. CDR3 DNA: TGTGCCAGCATCCCCAACAGGGGTGGGGAGACCCAGTACTTC. This chain links TRBV2 with TRBJ2-5; 7 bases match TRBD1. With 7 bases clipped from V and 5 bases from J, the junction kept 10 bases outside the gene matches. The CDR3 length is 14 residues. From germline, CDR1 is SNHLY and CDR2 FYNNEI.

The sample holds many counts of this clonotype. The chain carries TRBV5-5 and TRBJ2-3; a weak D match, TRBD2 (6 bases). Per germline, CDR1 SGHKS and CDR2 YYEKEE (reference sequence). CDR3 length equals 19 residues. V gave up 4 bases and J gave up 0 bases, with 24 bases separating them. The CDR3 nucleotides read TGTGCCAGCAGCGCCCCTGGGGCGAGCGGGCGAACAAGCACAGATACGCAGTATTTT. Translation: CASSAPGASGRTSTDTQYF.

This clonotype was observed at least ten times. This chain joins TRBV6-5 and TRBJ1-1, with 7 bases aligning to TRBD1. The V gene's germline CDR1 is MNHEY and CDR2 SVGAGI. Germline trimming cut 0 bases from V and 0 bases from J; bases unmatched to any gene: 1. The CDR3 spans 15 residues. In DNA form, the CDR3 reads TGTGCCAGCAGTTACTCCGGGACAGTGAACACTGAAGCTTTCTTT. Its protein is CASSYSGTVNTEAFF.

The CDR3 loop reads CASSLSLAPQETQYF. The CDR3 bases are TGCGCCAGCAGCTTGAGCCTAGCCCCCCAAGAGACCCAGTACTTC. The gene calls are TRBV5-1 and TRBJ2-5; D possibly corresponds to TRBD2 (5 bases). The germline CDR1 and CDR2 sequences are SGHRS and YFSETQ. Trimming removed 1 base from V and 1 base from J, with 11 bases in between. CDR3 length: 15 amino acids.

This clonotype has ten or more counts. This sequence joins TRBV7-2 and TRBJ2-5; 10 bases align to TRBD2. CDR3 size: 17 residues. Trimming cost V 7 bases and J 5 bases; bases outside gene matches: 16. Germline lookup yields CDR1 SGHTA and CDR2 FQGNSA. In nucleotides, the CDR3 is TGTGCCAGCATCCTAGCCCTCAGCGGGGGGGCCTTCGAGACCCAGTACTTC. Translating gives CASILALSGGAFETQYF. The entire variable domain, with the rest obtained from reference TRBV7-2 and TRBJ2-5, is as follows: GAGVSQSPSNKVTEKGKDVELRCDPISGHTALYWYRQSLGQGLEFLIYFQGNSAPDKSGLPSDRFSAERTGGSVSTLTIQRTQQEDSAVYLCASILALSGGAFETQYFGPGTRLLVL.

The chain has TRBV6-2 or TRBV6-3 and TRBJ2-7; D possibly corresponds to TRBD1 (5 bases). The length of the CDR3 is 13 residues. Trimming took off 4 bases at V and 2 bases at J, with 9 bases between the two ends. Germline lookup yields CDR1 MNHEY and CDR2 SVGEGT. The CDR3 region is CASSSRTPYEQYV. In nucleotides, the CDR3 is TGTGCCAGCAGTTCCCGGACACCCTACGAGCAGTACGTC.

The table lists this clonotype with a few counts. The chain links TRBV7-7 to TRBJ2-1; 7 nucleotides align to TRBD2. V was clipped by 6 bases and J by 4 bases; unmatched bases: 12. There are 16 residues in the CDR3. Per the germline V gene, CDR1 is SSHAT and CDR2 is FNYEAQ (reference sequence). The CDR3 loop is CASSEGSGAYYNEQFF. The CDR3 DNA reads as TGTGCCAGCAGTGAGGGCAGCGGGGCCTATTACAATGAGCAGTTCTTC.